A selection of T cell receptor beta chains follows, all from one sample in a study of blood T cell repertoires in COVID-19. TCRdb keeps only in-frame clones here, not all; method: immunoSEQ multiplex PCR. The sample gives under 300,000 clones, approximately 90% of which show up once; roughly 3.7% is in the top ten. Sequenced sample: peripheral blood. These receptors originate from a woman in her thirties or forties with acute or convalescent COVID-19. Each CDR3 is given with its conserved first and last residue. D genes are given only for firm matches. Expanded clones are given a class, and other clones once, few, many or no size at all.

j_gene,abundance,d_gene,v_gene,CDR3aa,CDR3nt
TRBJ1-4,-,-,TRBV21-1,CASSKGPSWRGREKLFF,TGTGCCAGCAGCAAAGGACCCTCTTGGAGGGGCAGGGAAAAACTGTTTTTT
TRBJ2-3,many,TRBD1,TRBV5-1,CASRKTGDFTDTQYF,TGCGCCAGCAGGAAGACAGGGGACTTCACAGATACGCAGTATTTT
TRBJ1-3,-,TRBD1,TRBV2,CASRALRGQGINTIYF,TGTGCCAGCAGGGCATTGCGGGGACAGGGAATAAACACCATATATTTT
TRBJ1-2,-,-,TRBV20-1,CSATGGYGYTF,TGCAGTGCCACGGGGGGCTATGGCTACACCTTC
TRBJ1-5,-,-,TRBV6-2/TRBV6-3,CASSSMTGDNQPQHF,TGTGCCAGCAGTTCCATGACAGGCGACAATCAGCCCCAGCATTTT
TRBJ2-1,-,TRBD2,TRBV6-5,CASSYSLAGGVNEQFF,TGTGCCAGCAGTTATTCGCTAGCGGGGGGGGTGAATGAGCAGTTCTTC
TRBJ1-5,-,-,TRBV15,CATSISKTVMQPQHF,TGTGCCACCAGCATTTCGAAGACTGTCATGCAGCCCCAGCATTTT
TRBJ1-4,-,-,TRBV5-5,CASSPRTATNEKLFF,TGTGCCAGCAGCCCCCGGACAGCAACTAATGAAAAACTGTTTTTT
TRBJ1-2,-,TRBD1,TRBV6-2/TRBV6-3,CASSPWTGKTNYGYTF,TGTGCCAGCAGCCCCTGGACAGGAAAAACTAACTATGGCTACACCTTC
TRBJ1-2,-,-,TRBV4-1,CASSPSPSLSYGYTF,TGCGCCAGCAGCCCCTCGCCTAGTCTTTCATATGGCTACACCTTC
TRBJ2-2,-,-,TRBV7-2,CASSLLGQGGTGELFF,TGTGCCAGCAGCTTGCTTGGACAGGGAGGGACCGGGGAGCTGTTTTTT
TRBJ1-6,-,-,TRBV4-1,CASSQVRSSYNSPLHF,TGCGCCAGCAGCCAAGTACGGAGCTCCTATAATTCACCCCTCCACTTT